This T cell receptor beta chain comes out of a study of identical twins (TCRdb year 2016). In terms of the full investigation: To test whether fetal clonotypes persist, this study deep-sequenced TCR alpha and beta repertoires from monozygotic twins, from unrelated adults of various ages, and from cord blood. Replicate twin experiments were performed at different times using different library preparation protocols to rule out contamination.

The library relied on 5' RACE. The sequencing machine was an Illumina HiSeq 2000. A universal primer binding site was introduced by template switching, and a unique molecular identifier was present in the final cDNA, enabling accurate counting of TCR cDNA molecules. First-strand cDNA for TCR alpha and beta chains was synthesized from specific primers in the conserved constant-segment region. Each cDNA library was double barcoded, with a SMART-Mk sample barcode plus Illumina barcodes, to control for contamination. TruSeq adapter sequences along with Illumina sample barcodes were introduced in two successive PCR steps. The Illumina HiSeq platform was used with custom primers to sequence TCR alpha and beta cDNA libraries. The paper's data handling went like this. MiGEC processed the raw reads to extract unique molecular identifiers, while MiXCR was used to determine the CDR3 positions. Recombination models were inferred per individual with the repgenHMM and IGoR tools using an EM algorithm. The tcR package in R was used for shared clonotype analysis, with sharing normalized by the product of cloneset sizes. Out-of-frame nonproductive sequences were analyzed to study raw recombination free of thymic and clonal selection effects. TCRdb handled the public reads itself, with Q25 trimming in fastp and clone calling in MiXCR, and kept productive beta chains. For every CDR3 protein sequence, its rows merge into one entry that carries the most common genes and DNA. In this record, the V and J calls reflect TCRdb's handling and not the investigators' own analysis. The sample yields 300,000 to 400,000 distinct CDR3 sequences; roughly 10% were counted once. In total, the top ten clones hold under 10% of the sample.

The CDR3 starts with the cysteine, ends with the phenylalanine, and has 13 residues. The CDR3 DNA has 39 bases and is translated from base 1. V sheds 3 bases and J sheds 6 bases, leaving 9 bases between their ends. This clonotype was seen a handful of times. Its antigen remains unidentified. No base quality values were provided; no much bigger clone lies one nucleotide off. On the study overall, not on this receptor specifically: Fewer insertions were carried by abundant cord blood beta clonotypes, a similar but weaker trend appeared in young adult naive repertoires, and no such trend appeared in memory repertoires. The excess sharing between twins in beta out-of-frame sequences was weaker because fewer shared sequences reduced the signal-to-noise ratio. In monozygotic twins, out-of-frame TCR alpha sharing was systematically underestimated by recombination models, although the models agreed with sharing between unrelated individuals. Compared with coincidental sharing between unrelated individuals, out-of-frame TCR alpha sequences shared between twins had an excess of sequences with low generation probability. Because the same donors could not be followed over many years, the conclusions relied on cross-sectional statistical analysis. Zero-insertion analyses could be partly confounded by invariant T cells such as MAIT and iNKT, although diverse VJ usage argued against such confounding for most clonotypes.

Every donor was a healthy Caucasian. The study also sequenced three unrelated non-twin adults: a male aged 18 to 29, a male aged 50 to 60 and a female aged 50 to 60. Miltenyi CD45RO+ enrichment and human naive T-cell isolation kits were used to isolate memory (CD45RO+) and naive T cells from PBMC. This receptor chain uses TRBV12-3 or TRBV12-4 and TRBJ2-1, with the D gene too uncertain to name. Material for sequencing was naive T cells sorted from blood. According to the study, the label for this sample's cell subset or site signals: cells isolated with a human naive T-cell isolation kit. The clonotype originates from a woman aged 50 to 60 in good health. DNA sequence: TGTGCCAGCAGTTTGGGCCCTATCAATGAGCAGTTCTTC. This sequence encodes CASSLGPINEQFF.